This T cell receptor (beta chain) was retrieved from a study of CD8 T cells in ankylosing spondylitis. Study conclusions and caveats: Several highly homologous variants formed a TCR beta motif that appeared characteristic of ankylosing spondylitis blood.

This clonotype was detected a few times. The antigen is not known. This CDR3 is 14 amino acids long. With V trimmed by 1 base and J by 7 bases, 6 bases remained unmatched. Germline-derived CDR1 and CDR2 are MGHDK and SYGVNS. The TCR beta libraries were generated through quantitative 5'-RACE incorporating molecular barcodes. In TCRdb, the 5' RACE reads were re-called with MiXCR into one record per CDR3 protein. Of 250,000 to 350,000 distinct CDR3 sequences listed, 6.5% to 10% are singletons. Sequencing used blood, either unsorted or a sorted T cell fraction (not recorded which). The receptor comes from a male donor with ankylosing spondylitis. The V and J genes are TRBV25-1 and TRBJ2-7; 8 bases are shared with TRBD1. CDR3 coding DNA: TGTGCCAGCAGTGAATCAGGGGGCATTTGGGAGCAGTACTTC. Its protein product is CASSESGGIWEQYF.